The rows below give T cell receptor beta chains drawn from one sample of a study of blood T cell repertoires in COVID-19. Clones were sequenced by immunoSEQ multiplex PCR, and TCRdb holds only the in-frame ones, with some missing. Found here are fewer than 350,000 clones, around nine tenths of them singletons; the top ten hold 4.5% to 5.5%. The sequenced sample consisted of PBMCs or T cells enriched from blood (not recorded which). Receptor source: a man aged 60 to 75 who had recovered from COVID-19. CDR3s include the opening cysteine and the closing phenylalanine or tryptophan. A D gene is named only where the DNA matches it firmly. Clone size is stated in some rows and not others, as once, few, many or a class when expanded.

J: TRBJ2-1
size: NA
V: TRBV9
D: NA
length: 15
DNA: TGTGCCAGCAGCGTACTTACAAGTCCCTACAATGAGCAGTTCTTC
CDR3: CASSVLTSPYNEQFF

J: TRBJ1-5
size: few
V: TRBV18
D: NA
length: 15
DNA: TGTGCCAGCTCACCACAGGGGGATAGCAATCAGCCCCAGCATTTT
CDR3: CASSPQGDSNQPQHF

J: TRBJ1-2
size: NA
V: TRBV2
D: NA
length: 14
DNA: TGTGCCAGCAGCCCGGAAGGGGGAAACTATGGCTACACCTTC
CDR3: CASSPEGGNYGYTF

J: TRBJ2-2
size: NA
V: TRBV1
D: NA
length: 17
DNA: TGCACCAGCAGCCAAGAAGGCCAGGCTAATAACACCGGGGAGCTGTTTTTT
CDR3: CTSSQEGQANNTGELFF

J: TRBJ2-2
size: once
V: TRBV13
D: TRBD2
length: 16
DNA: TGTGCCAGCGGTCGTGGGGGACTAGCAGGGACCGGGGAGCTGTTTTTT
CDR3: CASGRGGLAGTGELFF

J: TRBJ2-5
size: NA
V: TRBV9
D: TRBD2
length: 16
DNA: TGTGCCAGCAGCCCCCGGACTAGCGGGAGTATAGAGACCCAGTACTTC
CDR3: CASSPRTSGSIETQYF

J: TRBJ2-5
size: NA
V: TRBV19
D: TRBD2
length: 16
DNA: TGTGCCAGTAGTATCTTCTCTCCGGGACTAGGAGAGACCCAGTACTTC
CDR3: CASSIFSPGLGETQYF

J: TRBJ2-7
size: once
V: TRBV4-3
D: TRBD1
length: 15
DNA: TGCGCCAGCAGCCAAGTGAAGGGGGCTAATTACGAGCAGTACTTC
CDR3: CASSQVKGANYEQYF

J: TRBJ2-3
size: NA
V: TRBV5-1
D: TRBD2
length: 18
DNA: TGCGCCAGCAGCTTGGGACAGCCGGGACTAGCGATTGCAGATACGCAGTATTTT
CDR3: CASSLGQPGLAIADTQYF

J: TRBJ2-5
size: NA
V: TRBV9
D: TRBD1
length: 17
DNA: TGTGCCAGCAGCCCCCGAGGGGACAGGGGAGTAAGAGAGACCCAGTACTTC
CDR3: CASSPRGDRGVRETQYF

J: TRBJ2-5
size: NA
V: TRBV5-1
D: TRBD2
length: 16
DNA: TGCGCCAGCAGCTTGACCCCCAGCGGGGGCCAAGAGACCCAGTACTTC
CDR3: CASSLTPSGGQETQYF

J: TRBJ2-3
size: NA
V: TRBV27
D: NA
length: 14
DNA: TGTGCCAGCAGTTTATCACGGGGAACAGATACGCAGTATTTT
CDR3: CASSLSRGTDTQYF